This entry features one T cell receptor (beta chain) sequence. This clonotype has a count of ten or more. It has no known antigen specificity. No clone much larger than this one lies a single base away; base qualities are absent. To prepare the library, PCR was applied. The sequencer was an Illumina HiSeq 2500. TCR library preparation used molecular barcoding, with unique molecular identifiers applied to normalize quantification of the TCRbeta repertoire. TCRdb applied fastp at Q25 and MiXCR to the public reads, then kept only in-frame beta chains. All rows with the same CDR3 protein become a single entry with the most common DNA and genes. This sample is represented by about 160,000 distinct CDR3 sequences; approximately 10% of them were singletons. The ten largest make up around 14% of the sample. This sample was taken from a study of T-cell reconstitution after alpha-beta-depleted transplantation in children listed by TCRdb under 2016. General notes on the study: T-cell immune reconstitution after TCRalphabeta/CD19-depleted allogeneic hematopoietic cell transplantation in children was quantitatively tracked in the study by means of TCR repertoire profiling.

From the cysteine through the phenylalanine, the CDR3 covers 15 amino acids. The entry retains the CDR3 DNA only, 45 bases that are in frame from base 1. Taken from the germline V gene, the CDR1 and CDR2 loops are SGHTA and FQGTGA. Relative to germline, V is missing 8 bases and J is missing 1 base, with 7 bases of the junction outside any gene match. This specimen's treatment or condition label, per the study, means: allogeneic hematopoietic cell transplantation with graft depleted of TCRalphabeta T cells and CD19 B cells. The children who served as transplant recipients had been given grafts of TCRalphabeta/CD19-depleted allogeneic hematopoietic cells. What the work shows at the level of the full study, not this receptor alone: Over subsequent months, a decline in hyperexpanded clone frequencies was noted, and after one year, T-cell counts and TCRbeta diversity were mostly ascribed to newly produced T cells. The apparently early alphabetaT-cell count recovery about two months after transplant was reportedly dependent on only several hundred rapidly expanded clones derived from non-depleted graft cells. The high TCRbeta diversity at day 60 in some patients was ascribed to recipient T cells and intrathymic progenitors that had survived conditioning.

The TCR originated in a boy aged 2 to 9 with acute myeloid leukemia, due to receive a stem cell transplant. The material sequenced was PBMCs, taken before TCRalphabeta/CD19-depleted stem cell transplant. The rearranged segments are TRBV7-3 and TRBJ2-2, and TRBD2 aligns with 7 junction nucleotides. The CDR3 region: CASARAGWNTGELFF. The DNA sequence is TGTGCCAGCGCTCGAGCGGGGTGGAACACCGGGGAGCTGTTTTTT.